The rows below give T cell receptor beta chains drawn from one sample of a study of T-cell memory formation after mild COVID-19. TCRdb re-called the 5' RACE reads with MiXCR, one entry per CDR3 protein. The top ten clones hold about 24% of a sample with 140,000 to 150,000 distinct CDR3 sequences, roughly a quarter of them seen once. The sequencing input was PBMCs or a T cell subset sorted from them (not recorded which). All receptors derive from an adult woman who had mild COVID-19 (a few samples of this study predate the infection). Cell type and time point are not known. Both conserved end residues are part of each CDR3.

>TRBJ1-2|TRBV7-2
CASSLNRDRKYGYTF
>TRBJ2-3|TRBV27
CASSLSRQGRTDTQYF
>TRBJ2-5|TRBV7-9
CASSLDRGRAEETQYF
>TRBJ1-2|TRBV7-9
CASSLGGFRNYGYTF
>TRBJ2-2|TRBV30
CAWSDRVEGTGELFF
>TRBJ2-1|TRBV7-9
CASGTIINEQFF
>TRBJ2-1|TRBV6-5
CASSYSVSGGAGNEQFF
>TRBJ1-4|TRBV27
CASSLGEDPEKLFF
>TRBJ2-7|TRBV27
CASSLGRGSGEQYF
>TRBJ2-3|TRBV5-1
CASSLVGEADTQYF
>TRBJ2-1|TRBV20-1
CSVSTSGSPYNEQFF
>TRBJ1-1|TRBV5-1
CASSPGTTGGGTEAFF
>TRBJ1-3|TRBV30
CAWSAGNGNTIYF
>TRBJ1-1|TRBV11-2
CASSLEANSEAFF
>TRBJ1-2|TRBV2
CASSPTGEGGGYTF
>TRBJ2-3|TRBV29-1
CSGVTDTQYF
>TRBJ2-1|TRBV7-9
CASSGLAGVYNEQFF
>TRBJ2-7|TRBV20-1
CSAEPPGQTYEQYF
>TRBJ2-1|TRBV9
CASRARLAEGEQFF
>TRBJ2-7|TRBV12-3/TRBV12-4
CASSASGRLDEQYF
>TRBJ2-1|TRBV5-1
CASNGQGAYNEQFF
>TRBJ2-1|TRBV29-1
CSVGITSGRSYNEQFF
>TRBJ2-1|TRBV9
CASSVGGTGTYNEQFF
>TRBJ1-1|TRBV7-9
CASSQPGQGITEAFF
>TRBJ2-1|TRBV15
CATSTRLADNEQFF